Shown below are 12 T cell receptor beta chains from a single sample sequenced in a study of T cells in Graves' hyperthyroidism and ophthalmopathy. From RNA transcripts, TCR beta CDR3 regions were amplified. HTBI primers were employed in a first-round RT-PCR of the TCR CDR3. TCRdb reprocessed the multiplex PCR reads via MiXCR and lists one record per CDR3 protein. Seen here are 550,000 to 600,000 distinct CDR3 sequences, roughly 17% observed once, and the top ten hold 15% to 20%. Sequenced: blood. These receptors came from a woman aged 18-30 years with Graves' hyperthyroidism.

V and J are TRBV5-1 and TRBJ2-5; 16 positions match TRBD2. This CDR3 has 17 residues. J gave up 2 bases and V 1 base, and 2 bases lay outside the gene matches. The germline V gene encodes CDR1 SGHRS and CDR2 YFSETQ. The CDR3 is CASSLQGLAGGQETQYF. The CDR3, as DNA: TGCGCCAGCAGCTTGCAGGGACTAGCGGGAGGGCAAGAGACCCAGTACTTC.

This sequence joins TRBV10-3 and TRBJ1-1; D gene unclear. This CDR3 is built from 13 residues. Between the trimmed V and J ends, which lost 6 bases and 5 bases, there was a span of 13 bases. CDR1 and CDR2 from the germline V gene are ENHRY and SYGVKD. In DNA form, the CDR3 reads TGTGCCATCAGGCTGGTGCAGGCAACTGAAGCTTTCTTT. Translation gives CAIRLVQATEAFF.

This clonotype was found a few times. This chain connects TRBV6-1 to TRBJ2-3; 10 bases map to TRBD2. The CDR3 covers 16 residues. From germline, CDR1 is MNHNS and CDR2 SASEGT. Trimming at V came to 2 bases and at J to 0 bases, leaving 2 bases not matched to a gene. Written as DNA, the CDR3 is TGTGCCAGCAGTGAATGGACTAGCGGTAGCACAGATACGCAGTATTTT. Its translation is CASSEWTSGSTDTQYF.

This chain links TRBV5-8 with TRBJ1-2, with 7 bases identical to TRBD1. The CDR3 loop spans 15 amino acids. The V and J ends lost 0 bases and 8 bases, in that order; junction bases with no gene match: 10. The germline CDR1 and CDR2 sequences are SGHTS and YDEGEE. CDR3 in DNA: TGTGCCAGCAGCTTGGAAGACCGACAGGGAGGAGGCTACACCTTC. It translates to CASSLEDRQGGGYTF.

In this sample, this clonotype turned up many times. The chain links TRBV2 to TRBJ2-5, with D unclear. The CDR3 is made up of 11 amino acids. Trimming left V 2 bases short and J 5 bases short, with 3 bases between. The V gene's germline CDR1 is SNHLY and CDR2 FYNNEI. CDR3 coding DNA: TGTGCCAGCAGTGAATTGGAGACCCAGTACTTC. It translates to CASSELETQYF.

The genes are TRBV13 and TRBJ1-2, with D unclear. Germline V CDR1 and CDR2: PRHDT, FYEKMQ (reference sequence). The germline V and J ends were trimmed by 0 bases and 3 bases, with 14 bases remaining between them. CDR3 length equals 16 residues. CDR3: CASSLGQVEPHYGYTF. The CDR3 DNA sequence: TGTGCCAGCAGCTTAGGCCAGGTAGAGCCCCACTATGGCTACACCTTC.

The chain recombines TRBV5-6 with TRBJ2-7; D tentatively fits TRBD1 or TRBD2 (6 bases each). Trimming stripped 2 bases from V and 0 bases from J, with 12 bases between. The CDR3 sequence is 15 residues long. Germline assignment: CDR1 SGHDT and CDR2 YYEEEE. The CDR3 spells CASSFWGANSYEQYF. The CDR3 DNA follows: TGTGCCAGCAGCTTTTGGGGGGCGAACTCCTACGAGCAGTACTTC.

The chain carries TRBV30 and TRBJ1-2; no reliable D call. Germline loops: CDR1 GTSNPN, CDR2 SVGIG (reference sequence). With 2 bases removed from V and 5 bases from J, the gap between germline ends came to 9 bases. The CDR3 consists of 12 residues. CDR3 DNA: TGTGCCTGGAGTTGTGCACCGTATGGCTACACCTTC. Encoded protein: CAWSCAPYGYTF.

This clonotype has at least ten counts. This chain links TRBV12-3 or TRBV12-4 with TRBJ2-5; 9 bases match TRBD1. Germline trimming cut 3 bases from V and 7 bases from J; bases unmatched to any gene: 6. The CDR3 is 14 amino acids. The CDR3 DNA is TGTGCCAGCAGTTTTACAGGGGGCGGAGGGACCCAGTACTTC. Translated, it gives CASSFTGGGGTQYF.

The table lists this clonotype with many counts. V gene TRBV7-8 combines with J gene TRBJ2-3; 10 nucleotides match TRBD1. The V segment lost 4 bases and the J segment 0 bases; nucleotides outside the gene matches: 4. The CDR3 runs to 16 residues. The germline gives CDR1 SGHVS, CDR2 FQNEAQ. CDR3 sequence: CASSSDRGSSTDTQYF. CDR3 sequence (DNA): TGTGCCAGCAGCTCGGACAGGGGGTCGAGCACAGATACGCAGTATTTT.

This clonotype has at least ten counts. The chain joins TRBV10-2 to TRBJ2-7; unclear D gene. The V gene lost 6 bases and the J gene lost 2 bases, with 11 bases spanning the gap. In germline, CDR1 is WSHSY, CDR2 SAAADI. The CDR3 extends over 13 amino acids. The CDR3 protein is CASRDGPAYEQYF. The CDR3 bases are TGCGCCAGCAGGGACGGACCGGCCTACGAGCAGTACTTC.

This chain connects TRBV20-1 to TRBJ2-2; 7 positions agree with TRBD2. This CDR3 has 15 residues. Germline CDR1 is DFQATT and CDR2 is SNEGSKA (reference sequence). V was pared by 4 bases and J by 7 bases, with 12 bases of the junction left unmatched. The CDR3 protein is CSATSGALGIGELFF. CDR3 bases: TGCAGTGCTACGAGCGGGGCCCTAGGGATCGGGGAGCTGTTTTTT.